This T cell receptor (beta chain) derives from a study of T-cell reconstitution after alpha-beta-depleted transplantation in children. Unique molecular identifiers were incorporated during preparation of the TCRbeta library. TCRdb re-called the PCR reads with MiXCR, one entry per CDR3 protein. The table lists about 230,000 distinct CDR3 sequences, 9.7% of them singletons. CDR3 length equals 17 residues. The germline gives CDR1 LGHNA, CDR2 YNFKEQ. With V trimmed by 3 bases and J by 6 bases, 14 bases remained unmatched. This clonotype was obtained from a human donor who donated a stem cell graft to a child with SCID. The chain links TRBV4-2 to TRBJ2-3, with TRBD2 matching 8 bases. Sequences were derived from PBMCs from the stem cell graft donor, sampled from the stem cell graft. CDR3 region: CASSQSAGGALSDTQYF. CDR3 DNA: TGTGCCAGCAGCCAGTCCGCCGGGGGGGCCTTAAGTGATACGCAGTATTTT.